Listed below are T cell receptor beta chains from one sample, sequenced in a study of CD8+ T cells in alopecia areata. The assay was immunoSEQ multiplex PCR, and TCRdb's table has in-frame clones only and misses some. This table holds 130,000 or so clones, under 65% found once. This specimen was CD4+ T cells sorted from blood, taken at week 4, from a patient treated with tofacitinib. The receptor set was obtained from a human donor with alopecia areata. Each CDR3 is given with its conserved first and last residue. The order of the fields is J gene, V gene, clone size, D gene, CDR3 protein, CDR3 DNA. D genes are given only for firm matches. Size is omitted from some rows. Given values are once, few, many or a class for expanded clones.

J gene: TRBJ1-1; V gene: TRBV29-1; clone size: few; D gene: -; CDR3 protein: CSVQGFSDTEAFF; CDR3 DNA: TGCAGCGTCCAGGGGTTTTCGGACACTGAAGCTTTCTTT
J gene: TRBJ1-1; V gene: TRBV30; clone size: -; D gene: -; CDR3 protein: CAGNRDLEAFF; CDR3 DNA: TGTGCCGGAAACCGGGACCTTGAAGCTTTCTTT
J gene: TRBJ1-4; V gene: TRBV30; clone size: -; D gene: -; CDR3 protein: CAWSLQANEKLFF; CDR3 DNA: TGTGCCTGGAGTTTACAGGCTAATGAAAAACTGTTTTTT
J gene: TRBJ2-1; V gene: TRBV7-3; clone size: -; D gene: -; CDR3 protein: CASSLIAVGGSEQFF; CDR3 DNA: TGTGCCAGCAGCTTAATAGCTGTTGGGGGAAGTGAGCAGTTCTTC
J gene: TRBJ2-7; V gene: TRBV5-6; clone size: -; D gene: TRBD2; CDR3 protein: CASREAGAAYEQYF; CDR3 DNA: TGTGCCAGCAGAGAAGCGGGAGCCGCCTACGAGCAGTACTTC
J gene: TRBJ2-5; V gene: TRBV5-1; clone size: -; D gene: TRBD1; CDR3 protein: CASSGGTGLQETQYF; CDR3 DNA: TGCGCCAGCAGCGGGGGGACAGGACTTCAAGAGACCCAGTACTTC
J gene: TRBJ1-1; V gene: TRBV29-1; clone size: -; D gene: -; CDR3 protein: CSGRTEAFF; CDR3 DNA: TGCAGCGGGAGGACTGAAGCTTTCTTT
J gene: TRBJ2-4; V gene: TRBV27; clone size: few; D gene: -; CDR3 protein: CASSLSLTGTAKNIQYF; CDR3 DNA: TGTGCCAGCAGTTTATCCCTTACCGGGACAGCCAAAAACATTCAGTACTTC
J gene: TRBJ1-2; V gene: TRBV27; clone size: once; D gene: -; CDR3 protein: CASSYRVNYGYTF; CDR3 DNA: TGTGCCAGCAGTTACAGGGTAAACTATGGCTACACCTTC
J gene: TRBJ2-5; V gene: TRBV7-2; clone size: -; D gene: -; CDR3 protein: CASSLSRETQYF; CDR3 DNA: TGTGCCAGCAGCCTCTCTAGAGAGACCCAGTACTTC
J gene: TRBJ1-6; V gene: TRBV5-1; clone size: -; D gene: TRBD1; CDR3 protein: CASSGTDSPLHF; CDR3 DNA: TGCGCCAGCAGCGGGACAGATTCACCCCTCCACTTT
J gene: TRBJ2-1; V gene: TRBV30; clone size: -; D gene: -; CDR3 protein: CAWSVQLSGQFF; CDR3 DNA: TGTGCCTGGAGTGTACAACTATCGGGGCAGTTCTTC
J gene: TRBJ2-7; V gene: TRBV29-1; clone size: -; D gene: -; CDR3 protein: CSTSSRDPGEQYF; CDR3 DNA: TGCAGCACTTCAAGTCGGGATCCGGGTGAGCAGTACTTC
J gene: TRBJ1-6; V gene: TRBV5-6; clone size: -; D gene: -; CDR3 protein: CASSLTGPFDSPLHF; CDR3 DNA: TGTGCCAGCAGCTTAACAGGGCCCTTTGATTCACCCCTCCACTTT
J gene: TRBJ2-6; V gene: TRBV4-3; clone size: few; D gene: -; CDR3 protein: CASSQVSGSSGANVLTF; CDR3 DNA: TGCGCCAGCAGCCAAGTTAGCGGCTCCTCTGGGGCCAACGTCCTGACTTTC
J gene: TRBJ2-1; V gene: TRBV4-2; clone size: -; D gene: TRBD2; CDR3 protein: CASSQARTSGGPSSYNEQFF; CDR3 DNA: TGTGCCAGCAGCCAAGCCCGGACTAGCGGGGGGCCGAGCTCCTACAATGAGCAGTTCTTC
J gene: TRBJ2-5; V gene: TRBV4-3; clone size: -; D gene: TRBD2; CDR3 protein: CASSQEETSGRFYPQYF; CDR3 DNA: TGCGCCAGCAGCCAAGAGGAAACTAGCGGGAGATTTTACCCCCAGTACTTC
J gene: TRBJ1-5; V gene: TRBV30; clone size: -; D gene: TRBD1; CDR3 protein: CAWSGQGTYQPQHF; CDR3 DNA: TGTGCCTGGAGTGGACAGGGGACCTATCAGCCCCAGCATTTT
J gene: TRBJ1-1; V gene: TRBV9; clone size: few; D gene: -; CDR3 protein: CASSEWAEGTEAFF; CDR3 DNA: TGTGCCAGCAGCGAATGGGCAGAGGGCACTGAAGCTTTCTTT
J gene: TRBJ2-5; V gene: TRBV29-1; clone size: once; D gene: TRBD1; CDR3 protein: CSVKNKGAGLETQYF; CDR3 DNA: TGCAGCGTTAAAAATAAGGGGGCTGGGTTAGAGACCCAGTACTTC
J gene: TRBJ2-5; V gene: TRBV5-1; clone size: -; D gene: -; CDR3 protein: CASSLGGTTQYF; CDR3 DNA: TGCGCCAGCAGCTTGGGCGGGACGACCCAGTACTTC
J gene: TRBJ2-5; V gene: TRBV28; clone size: -; D gene: TRBD2; CDR3 protein: CASSLFTSGHLETQYF; CDR3 DNA: TGTGCCAGCAGTTTATTCACTAGCGGGCATCTAGAGACCCAGTACTTC
J gene: TRBJ2-7; V gene: TRBV29-1; clone size: -; D gene: -; CDR3 protein: CSVGEEYYEQYF; CDR3 DNA: TGCAGCGTTGGGGAGGAGTACTACGAGCAGTACTTC
J gene: TRBJ1-5; V gene: TRBV5-1; clone size: few; D gene: TRBD1; CDR3 protein: CASSLTGQGSNQPQHF; CDR3 DNA: TGCGCCAGCAGTTTGACGGGACAGGGCAGCAATCAGCCCCAGCATTTT